A single sample gave rise to the 32 T cell receptor beta chains below, sequenced in a study of vaccination effects on CD4 cells after COVID-19. Libraries were prepared by immunoSEQ multiplex PCR; TCRdb keeps only in-frame clonotypes and omits some of them. The sample holds about 73,000 clones, around 79% seen once. Under the ViraFEST assay, PBMC were stimulated with viral peptide pools so that antigen-specific CD4+ T cells expanded. Sequencing was performed afterwards. Following culture for about ten days, CD4+ T cells were isolated. Each vaccine recipient was nucleocapsid antibody negative and had no prior SARS-CoV-2 infection. No antigen has been identified for these receptors. The sample consisted of CD4+ T cells from PBMCs cultured with SARS-CoV-2 spike peptides, taken before COVID-19 vaccination. The origin of the receptors is a human donor who received a COVID-19 vaccine.

This clone came up a few times. The chain recombines TRBV7-9 with TRBJ2-3, with D unclear. Germline CDR1 is SEHNR and CDR2 is FQNEAQ (reference sequence). The CDR3 loop spans 14 amino acids. V was clipped by 7 bases and J by 0 bases, with 11 bases between them. Here the CDR3 reads CASTSSSSTDTQYF. The CDR3 nucleotides read TGTGCCAGCACCTCAAGCAGCAGCACAGATACGCAGTATTTT.

This sequence joins TRBV24-1 and TRBJ1-3; TRBD1 matches 7 bases. CDR1 KGHDR and CDR2 SFDVKD come from the germline V gene. J lost 2 bases, V lost 0 bases, and 3 bases had no gene match. The CDR3 runs to 16 residues. CDR3 in DNA: TGTGCCACCAGTGATTTGCGTACAGGGGCTGGAAACACCATATATTTT. Translated, it gives CATSDLRTGAGNTIYF.

The chain combines TRBV18 with TRBJ1-1, with D tentatively TRBD1 (6 bases). The CDR3 covers 13 residues. With 6 bases removed from V and 4 bases from J, the gap between germline ends came to 12 bases. Germline V gene data show CDR1 as KGHSH and CDR2 as LQKENI. The CDR3 region has the DNA TGTGCCAGCTCTCAAAGGGGGATCACTGAAGCTTTCTTT. Translation: CASSQRGITEAFF.

The rearrangement joins TRBV5-1 to TRBJ1-1; D is ambiguous. Per the germline V gene, CDR1 is SGHRS and CDR2 is YFSETQ. Trimming removed 6 bases at V and 0 bases at J, with 9 bases between. The CDR3 is made up of 13 amino acids. CDR3: CASKGNMNTEAFF. Written as DNA, the CDR3 is TGCGCCAGCAAAGGGAATATGAACACTGAAGCTTTCTTT.

The V call is TRBV7-7, the J call TRBJ2-2; D is possibly TRBD2 (5 bases). Trimming pared 5 bases from V and 0 bases from J, leaving 13 bases between. Germline values: CDR1 SSHAT, CDR2 FNYEAQ (reference sequence). The CDR3 covers 16 residues. For the CDR3, the DNA is TGTGCCAGCAGCCCTCTAGCCAGTTCGAACACCGGGGAGCTGTTTTTT. Protein product: CASSPLASSNTGELFF.

This clone occurred a few times. The gene calls are TRBV6-4 and TRBJ2-1; D might be TRBD1 (6 bases). The CDR3 totals 15 residues. The ends were cut back, 5 bases at V and 1 base at J, with 12 bases in the middle. In germline, CDR1 is MRHNA, CDR2 SNTAGT. The CDR3 DNA sequence: TGTGCCAGCAGTTTACTCGGACAGTCCTACAATGAGCAGTTCTTC. Its protein is CASSLLGQSYNEQFF.

The chain carries TRBV18 and TRBJ1-1, with D possibly being TRBD1 (5 bases). The CDR3 is 15 residues long. From germline, CDR1 is KGHSH and CDR2 LQKENI. The V end was cut by 2 bases, the J end by 6 bases, with 16 bases between. Here the CDR3 DNA reads TGTGCCAGCTCACCATTGGGAGCCGGGGGGTCTGAAGCTTTCTTT. Protein sequence: CASSPLGAGGSEAFF.

This clone was picked up a small number of times. The V call is TRBV5-1, the J call TRBJ2-5; D is ambiguous. Germline values: CDR1 SGHRS, CDR2 YFSETQ. This CDR3 region has 13 residues. The V and J ends lost 1 base and 0 bases respectively, with 4 bases between them. CDR3 coding DNA: TGCGCCAGCAGCTTGACAGACCAAGAGACCCAGTACTTC. This codes for CASSLTDQETQYF.

The chain has TRBV2 and TRBJ1-4; a possible D gene is TRBD1 (5 bases). This CDR3 comprises 14 residues. V lost 5 bases to trimming and J lost 8 bases, with 15 bases between them. The germline V gene encodes CDR1 SNHLY and CDR2 FYNNEI. CDR3 loop: CASSQNRQNEKLFF. In DNA, the CDR3 is TGTGCCAGCAGTCAAAATCGACAGAACGAAAAACTGTTTTTT.

J is TRBJ2-5 and V is TRBV7-6; 8 nucleotides agree with TRBD2. Germline loops: CDR1 SGHVS, CDR2 FNYEAQ. Losses at the gene ends were 5 bases for V and 3 bases for J; bases not matched to a gene: 8. The CDR3 has 15 amino acids. The CDR3 region has the DNA TGTGCCAGCAGCAGAACAGCGGGGGCAAAAGAGACCCAGTACTTC. Its protein product is CASSRTAGAKETQYF.

The rearrangement uses TRBV5-1 and TRBJ1-1; unclear D gene. Trimming removed 5 bases at V and 5 bases at J, with 13 bases between. The CDR3 loop spans 13 amino acids. CDR1 and CDR2 (germline): SGHRS, YFSETQ. The CDR3 reads CASSEPEWTEAFF. In nucleotides, the CDR3 is TGCGCCAGCAGTGAACCCGAGTGGACTGAAGCTTTCTTT. Combining the CDR3 with reference TRBV5-1 and TRBJ1-1 gives the whole variable domain KAGVTQTPRYLIKTRGQQVTLSCSPISGHRSVSWYQQTPGQGLQFLFEYFSETQRNKGNFPGRFSGRQFSNSRSEMNVSTLELGDSALYLCASSEPEWTEAFFGQGTRLTVV.

The V gene is TRBV19, the J gene TRBJ2-3; 7 bases agree with TRBD1. The CDR3 sequence is 15 residues long. Germline V gene lookup returns CDR1 LNHDA and CDR2 SQIVND (reference sequence). With 5 bases clipped from V and 2 bases from J, the junction kept 7 bases outside the gene matches. The CDR3 spells CASSPRTGTTDTQYF. CDR3 nucleotide sequence: TGTGCCAGTAGTCCGCGGACAGGCACCACAGATACGCAGTATTTT.

V and J are TRBV2 and TRBJ2-3; the match to TRBD1 covers 9 bases. Unmatched junction bases numbered 6, after V lost 10 bases and J lost 1 base. This CDR3 is 14 amino acids long. The germline gives CDR1 SNHLY, CDR2 FYNNEI. The CDR3 sequence is CATQGQGGTDTQYF. DNA of the CDR3: TGTGCCACCCAGGGACAGGGCGGCACAGATACGCAGTATTTT.

J is TRBJ2-3 and V is TRBV29-1; D gene ambiguous. The CDR3 has 14 residues. CDR1 and CDR2 from the germline V gene are SQVTM and ANQGSEA. Trimming removed 6 bases at V and 2 bases at J, with 15 bases between. This chain's CDR3 is CSVGRSLPTDTQYF. The DNA for the CDR3 is TGCAGCGTGGGTAGATCGCTGCCCACAGATACGCAGTATTTT.

The rearrangement joins TRBV19 to TRBJ1-5; 12 positions agree with TRBD1. The CDR3 runs 17 residues. Germline CDR1 reads LNHDA; CDR2 reads SQIVND (reference sequence). The ends lost 6 bases at V and 0 bases at J; junction bases unmatched: 6. For the CDR3, the DNA is TGTGCCAGTAGGGGACAGGGGGCATTATATAGCAATCAGCCCCAGCATTTT. It translates to CASRGQGALYSNQPQHF.

This clone was detected once. The rearrangement joins TRBV19 to TRBJ1-6; possibly TRBD1 for D (6 bases). Trimming took 5 bases from V and 0 from J, leaving 14 bases between them. The germline CDR1 and CDR2 sequences are LNHDA and SQIVND (reference sequence). The CDR3 covers 17 residues. The CDR3 coding sequence is TGTGCCAGTAGTCCTCGGACAGTTAGCTCCTATAATTCACCCCTCCACTTT. It translates to CASSPRTVSSYNSPLHF.

The V and J genes are TRBV5-1 and TRBJ2-5; D is tentatively TRBD1 or TRBD2 (5 bases each). Deletions cut 7 bases from V and 0 bases from J, with 10 bases between. The CDR3 has 13 amino acids. Germline lookup yields CDR1 SGHRS and CDR2 YFSETQ. The CDR3 DNA sequence: TGCGCCAGCCGAGGGGAGAACCAAGAGACCCAGTACTTC. Its protein is CASRGENQETQYF.

The chain is built from TRBV6-2 or TRBV6-3 and TRBJ2-7; TRBD2 matches at 7 bases. The CDR3 consists of 14 residues. CDR1 and CDR2 from the germline V gene are MNHEY and SVGEGT. The V segment lost 6 bases and the J segment 5 bases; nucleotides outside the gene matches: 10. In DNA, the CDR3 is TGTGCCAGCAGCCCGCGGGGGAATCCCCACGAGCAGTACGTC. It specifies CASSPRGNPHEQYV.

The genes are TRBV20-1 and TRBJ2-1; 10 bases agree with TRBD2. The ends lost 6 bases at V and 5 bases at J; junction bases unmatched: 4. This CDR3 spans 13 amino acids. Germline CDR1 DFQATT, CDR2 SNEGSKA (reference sequence). CDR3 bases: TGCAGTGCCAGTAGCGGGGGGAACAATGAGCAGTTCTTC. Its translation is CSASSGGNNEQFF.

The chain links TRBV4-1 to TRBJ1-5; 9 bases line up with TRBD1. With V trimmed by 2 bases and J by 4 bases, 3 bases remained unmatched. CDR1 is MGHRA, CDR2 YSYEKL, per germline. The CDR3 runs to 15 residues. In nucleotides, the CDR3 is TGCGCCAGCAGCCAACATGGACAGGGGAATCAGCCCCAGCATTTT. Its protein is CASSQHGQGNQPQHF.

This rearrangement joins TRBV10-1 to TRBJ2-5; D is unclear. CDR3 size: 14 residues. Germline V gene lookup returns CDR1 WNHNN and CDR2 SYGVQD (reference sequence). Trimming cost V 4 bases and J 2 bases, with 11 bases left between them. In DNA form, the CDR3 reads TGCGCCAGCAGTGTAGGGCAGGCTCAAGAGACCCAGTACTTC. Translation gives CASSVGQAQETQYF.

This sequence joins TRBV28 and TRBJ1-6; D is unclear. Germline lookup yields CDR1 MDHEN and CDR2 SYDVKM. The CDR3 is 16 residues long. Between the trimmed V and J ends, which lost 7 bases and 0 bases, there was a span of 13 bases. For the CDR3, the DNA is TGTGCCAGCATTGAAGAAGGGAGCTCCTATAATTCACCCCTCCACTTT. Its translation is CASIEEGSSYNSPLHF.

The chain carries TRBV7-9 and TRBJ2-2; D perhaps matches TRBD1 (5 bases). The CDR3 runs 15 residues. V was shortened by 2 bases and J by 3 bases, with 10 bases between the two germline ends. CDR1 is SEHNR and CDR2 is FQNEAQ in the germline V gene (reference sequence). CDR3 loop: CASSLRKGDTGELFF. The CDR3 DNA is TGTGCCAGCAGCTTACGTAAAGGGGACACCGGGGAGCTGTTTTTT. The full variable domain, completed using reference TRBV7-9 and TRBJ2-2, is DTGVSQNPRHKITKRGQNVTFRCDPISEHNRLYWYRQTLGQGPEFLTYFQNEAQLEKSRLLSDRFSAERPKGSFSTLEIQRTEQGDSAMYLCASSLRKGDTGELFFGEGSRLTVL.

The chain links TRBV2 to TRBJ2-2, with D possibly matching TRBD2 (6 bases). Germline CDR1 reads SNHLY; CDR2 reads FYNNEI. The CDR3 consists of 16 residues. The germline V and J ends were trimmed by 4 bases and 0 bases, with 12 bases remaining between them. This CDR3 reads CASSATSMSNTGELFF. For the CDR3, the DNA is TGTGCCAGCAGTGCGACTAGTATGTCGAACACCGGGGAGCTGTTTTTT.

The chain links TRBV6-5 to TRBJ1-5, with unresolved D. Deletions cut 4 bases from V and 6 bases from J, with 13 bases between. The CDR3 contains 14 residues. Germline V gene data show CDR1 as MNHEY and CDR2 as SVGAGI. The CDR3 DNA follows: TGTGCCAGCAGTTCTATCCAGAGAGGTCAGCCCCAGCATTTT. Its protein product is CASSSIQRGQPQHF.

The V and J genes are TRBV24-1 and TRBJ1-1; no clear D gene. This CDR3 region has 14 residues. The germline CDR1 and CDR2 sequences are KGHDR and SFDVKD. Trimming took 3 bases from V and 1 from J, leaving 8 bases between them. The CDR3 DNA sequence: TGTGCCACCAGTGATACCTCTGGGAACACTGAAGCTTTCTTT. Amino acids: CATSDTSGNTEAFF.

This clone was recorded once. The chain joins TRBV5-1 to TRBJ2-1; weak D call: TRBD1 (5 bases). The germline V gene encodes CDR1 SGHRS and CDR2 YFSETQ. V was trimmed by 0 bases and J by 6 bases, leaving 7 bases between them. This CDR3 contains 13 residues. In nucleotides, the CDR3 is TGCGCCAGCAGCTTGGCGACAGTCAATGAGCAGTTCTTC. The encoded protein is CASSLATVNEQFF.

This clone was observed once. The chain combines TRBV28 with TRBJ2-4; TRBD2 agrees at 11 bases. Germline-derived CDR1 and CDR2 are MDHEN and SYDVKM. The CDR3 runs to 18 residues. J was trimmed by 2 bases and V by 1 base; bases with no gene match: 7. The CDR3 DNA reads as TGTGCCAGCAGTTTATATAGCGGGGGGGCGTTTACCAAAAACATTCAGTACTTC. Its translation: CASSLYSGGAFTKNIQYF.

The chain couples TRBV6-5 to TRBJ2-7; D perhaps matches TRBD1 (6 bases). CDR3 size: 14 residues. V was shortened by 6 bases and J by 4 bases, with 16 bases between the two germline ends. The germline gives CDR1 MNHEY, CDR2 SVGAGI. DNA for the CDR3: TGTGCCAGCAGACCCGACGACAGGCCTTACGAGCAGTACGTC. Encoded protein: CASRPDDRPYEQYV.

The chain combines TRBV7-2 with TRBJ2-3, with unresolved D. V lost 1 base, J lost 4 bases, and 9 bases lay in between. Germline loops: CDR1 SGHTA, CDR2 FQGNSA. The CDR3 consists of 14 residues. For the CDR3, the DNA is TGTGCCAGCAGCTTAGTTGGTAGTTCAGATACGCAGTATTTT. It yields the protein CASSLVGSSDTQYF. Based on the CDR3 plus reference TRBV7-2 and TRBJ2-3, the full variable domain is GAGVSQSPSNKVTEKGKDVELRCDPISGHTALYWYRQSLGQGLEFLIYFQGNSAPDKSGLPSDRFSAERTGGSVSTLTIQRTQQEDSAVYLCASSLVGSSDTQYFGPGTRLTVL.

The chain carries TRBV2 and TRBJ2-3, with D possibly being TRBD1 or TRBD2 (5 bases each). The V gene lost 6 bases and the J gene lost 6 bases, with 22 bases spanning the gap. The CDR3 covers 16 residues. Germline V gives CDR1 SNHLY, CDR2 FYNNEI. The CDR3 DNA follows: TGTGCCAGCAGCACCGGGACCCTTCCCGAAGGGGATACGCAGTATTTT. Translated, it gives CASSTGTLPEGDTQYF.

The rearrangement uses TRBV14 and TRBJ2-5, with D hard to call. Germline CDR1 is SGHDN and CDR2 is FVKESK. The CDR3 runs to 15 residues. V lost 1 base and J lost 1, with 10 bases in between. This CDR3 is CASSQVWAIQETQYF. The CDR3 DNA reads TGTGCCAGCAGCCAAGTCTGGGCTATCCAAGAGACCCAGTACTTC.